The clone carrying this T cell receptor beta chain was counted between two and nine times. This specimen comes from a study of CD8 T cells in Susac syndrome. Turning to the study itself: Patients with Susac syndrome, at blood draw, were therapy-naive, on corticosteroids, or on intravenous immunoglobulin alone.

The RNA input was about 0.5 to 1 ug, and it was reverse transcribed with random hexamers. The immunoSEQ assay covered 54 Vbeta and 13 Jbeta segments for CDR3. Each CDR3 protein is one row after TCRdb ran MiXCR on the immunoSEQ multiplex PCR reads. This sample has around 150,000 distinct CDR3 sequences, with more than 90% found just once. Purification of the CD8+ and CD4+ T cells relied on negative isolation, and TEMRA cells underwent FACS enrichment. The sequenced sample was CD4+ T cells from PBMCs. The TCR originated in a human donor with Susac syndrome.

CDR3 bases: TGCAGCGTTGAAGATCCCGGGTATGGCTACACCTTC. This gives the protein CSVEDPGYGYTF. The V gene is TRBV29-1, the J gene TRBJ1-2; D ambiguous. The V end was cut by 0 bases, the J end by 5 bases, with 7 bases between. Germline V gene sequence: CDR1 SQVTM, CDR2 ANQGSEA. The CDR3 is 12 residues long.